The 27 T cell receptor beta chains below were found in one sample sequenced in a study of regulatory T cells in long-lasting Graves disease. The time point is: newly diagnosed GD, antithyroid drugs for less than 3 months. Construction of the TCR library relied on RNA isolated from PBMCs. For TCR beta, libraries came from iRepertoire HTBI primers and Arm-PCR of CDR3 regions. TCRdb re-called the multiplex PCR reads with MiXCR, one entry per CDR3 protein. The table lists 200,000 to 250,000 distinct CDR3 sequences, approximately 16% of them singletons. The material was peripheral blood mononuclear cells (PBMCs), obtained at new diagnosis, from a patient treated with antithyroid drugs. Receptors originate from a female donor with Graves disease.

Ten or more counts support this clonotype. The genes are TRBV10-2 and TRBJ2-2, with D perhaps assigned TRBD1 or TRBD2 (5 bases each). This CDR3 contains 15 residues. V shed 3 bases and J shed 9 bases, with 17 bases lying between them. Germline CDR1 and CDR2: WSHSY and SAAADI. CDR3 coding DNA: TGCGCCAGCAGTGAAGGGGACCCCGGGGTCCGGGAGCTGTTTTTT. As protein: CASSEGDPGVRELFF.

This clonotype has ten or more counts. This rearrangement joins TRBV3-1 to TRBJ2-5, with D maybe TRBD2 (6 bases). CDR3 length equals 14 residues. V shed 3 bases and J shed 4 bases, with 12 bases lying between them. Germline CDR1 LGHDT, CDR2 YNNKEL (reference sequence). CDR3 coding DNA: TGTGCCAGCAGCCAGAGGACCGGGGGAGAGACCCAGTACTTC. The encoded protein is CASSQRTGGETQYF.

This clonotype has just a few counts. The chain combines TRBV19 with TRBJ2-1, with 11 bases fitting TRBD2. Germline V gene data show CDR1 as LNHDA and CDR2 as SQIVND (reference sequence). J lost 2 bases, V lost 6 bases, and 6 bases had no gene match. The CDR3 has 16 residues. The CDR3 here is CASREGLAETYNEQFF. The CDR3 bases are TGTGCCAGTAGGGAGGGACTAGCGGAGACCTACAATGAGCAGTTCTTC.

This clonotype occurred many times. The genes are TRBV12-3 or TRBV12-4 and TRBJ2-1; no firm D call. The CDR3 has 14 amino acids. Trimming left V 3 bases short and J 6 bases short, with 12 bases between. The CDR3, as DNA: TGTGCCAGCAGTTTCTGGTCGGTCGGCAATGAGCAGTTCTTC. This translates into CASSFWSVGNEQFF.

At least ten counts were recorded for this clonotype. CDR3: CASSEIRAGAQETQYF. CDR3 coding DNA: TGTGCCAGCAGTGAGATTAGAGCAGGTGCCCAAGAGACCCAGTACTTC. The rearrangement uses TRBV6-1 and TRBJ2-5, with D unresolved. Germline CDR1 and CDR2: MNHNS and SASEGT. The CDR3 sequence is 16 residues long. V lost 3 bases to trimming and J lost 1 base, with 15 bases between them.

This clonotype was picked up many times. The chain combines TRBV4-2 with TRBJ2-3; TRBD2 matches at 8 bases. The CDR3 is made up of 17 amino acids. The V segment lost 2 bases and the J segment 2 bases; nucleotides outside the gene matches: 9. Germline lookup yields CDR1 LGHNA and CDR2 YNFKEQ. The CDR3 region has the DNA TGTGCCAGCAGCCAATCCCTTAGCGGGAACCCCACAGATACGCAGTATTTT. It codes for CASSQSLSGNPTDTQYF.

This clonotype was counted ten times or more. The rearrangement joins TRBV7-2 to TRBJ2-2, with 9 bases identical to TRBD2. V lost 2 bases and J lost 6; bases outside the gene matches: 16. This CDR3 has 19 residues. The germline CDR1 and CDR2 sequences are SGHTA and FQGNSA. The CDR3 coding sequence is TGTGCCAGCAGCTTACGATCTAGCGGGATAAAAAATCTTGCCGGGGAGCTGTTTTTT. It codes for CASSLRSSGIKNLAGELFF.

This rearrangement joins TRBV24-1 to TRBJ2-7, with 12 bases that match TRBD2. Germline CDR1 KGHDR, CDR2 SFDVKD. V lost 4 bases, J lost 5 bases, and 14 bases stayed unmatched. The CDR3 spans 18 residues. This CDR3 reads CATSDPGLAGPTPHEQYF. The DNA of the CDR3 is TGTGCCACCAGTGACCCGGGACTAGCGGGTCCTACTCCCCACGAGCAGTACTTC.

This clonotype was observed many times. The V and J genes are TRBV30 and TRBJ2-5, with D maybe TRBD1 (5 bases). CDR1 is GTSNPN and CDR2 is SVGIG in the germline V gene (reference sequence). V shed 2 bases and J shed 4 bases, with 14 bases lying between them. The CDR3 has 14 amino acids. The CDR3 loop reads CAWSLGALGETQYF. The CDR3 DNA follows: TGTGCCTGGAGTCTAGGGGCGTTGGGAGAGACCCAGTACTTC.

The V call is TRBV29-1, the J call TRBJ1-2; 7 bases agree with TRBD1. The CDR3 consists of 18 residues. Germline-derived CDR1 and CDR2 are SQVTM and ANQGSEA. V was clipped by 5 bases and J by 0 bases; unmatched bases: 18. The CDR3 DNA is TGCAGCGTTTTCTACTTCCGGGAGACAGGGAGTACTAACTATGGCTACACCTTC. It is translated as CSVFYFRETGSTNYGYTF. The complete variable domain, with remaining parts taken from reference TRBV29-1 and TRBJ1-2, reads SAVISQKPSRDICQRGTSLTIQCQVDSQVTMMFWYRQQPGQSLTLIATANQGSEATYESGFVIDKFPISRPNLTFSTLTVSNMSPEDSSIYLCSVFYFRETGSTNYGYTFGSGTRLTVV.

The chain couples TRBV5-4 to TRBJ2-3; 7 bases match TRBD1. Germline V gene lookup returns CDR1 SGHNT and CDR2 YYREEE (reference sequence). The CDR3 is made up of 16 amino acids. Trimming removed 4 bases from V and 1 base from J; junction bases left unmatched: 9. The CDR3 bases are TGTGCCAGCAGCACCCGGACAGGTGGGGGCACAGATACGCAGTATTTT. It translates to CASSTRTGGGTDTQYF.

This clonotype has ten or more counts. A far bigger clonotype differs at one base, so this is likely a read error. The chain combines TRBV25-1 with TRBJ2-1, with D possibly being TRBD2 (6 bases). Between the trimmed V and J ends, which lost 4 bases and 3 bases, there was a span of 7 bases. The CDR3 totals 13 residues. CDR1 MGHDK and CDR2 SYGVNS come from the germline V gene. DNA of the CDR3: TGTGCCAGCAGTGGGGACTTCTACAATGAGCAGTTCTTC. This codes for CASSGDFYNEQFF.

The V call is TRBV12-3 or TRBV12-4, the J call TRBJ2-1; the match to TRBD2 covers 16 bases. V lost 9 bases and J lost 8; bases outside the gene matches: 4. The CDR3 is 14 residues long. DNA for the CDR3: TGTGCCAGTGGGACTAGCGGGAGGGCCGATGAGCAGTTCTTC. Protein product: CASGTSGRADEQFF.

The chain employs TRBV4-2 and TRBJ1-4; the D gene is possibly TRBD1 (6 bases). This CDR3 is 15 amino acids long. CDR1 and CDR2 from the germline V gene are LGHNA and YNFKEQ. Trimming left V 0 bases short and J 8 bases short, with 13 bases between. This CDR3 is CASSQDFTGQEKLFF. The CDR3 DNA is TGTGCCAGCAGCCAAGATTTTACAGGGCAGGAAAAACTGTTTTTT.

V is TRBV19 and J is TRBJ2-6; D unresolved. The CDR3 loop spans 16 amino acids. Germline V gene lookup returns CDR1 LNHDA and CDR2 SQIVND (reference sequence). Trimming removed 3 bases at V and 0 bases at J, with 9 bases between. CDR3 sequence: CASSILRLSGANVLTF. CDR3 coding DNA: TGTGCCAGTAGTATTTTAAGACTCTCTGGGGCCAACGTCCTGACTTTC.

This clonotype was recorded many times. The chain couples TRBV28 to TRBJ2-7; TRBD2 aligns across 8 bases. The CDR3 contains 15 residues. V was pared by 1 base and J by 7 bases, with 9 bases of the junction left unmatched. Germline V gene lookup returns CDR1 MDHEN and CDR2 SYDVKM. CDR3 DNA: TGTGCCAGCAGTTTATCTGGCGGGAGGCCGGGGGAGCAGTACTTC. Encoded protein: CASSLSGGRPGEQYF. The variable domain in full, with the rest retrieved from reference TRBV28 and TRBJ2-7, is DVKVTQSSRYLVKRTGEKVFLECVQDMDHENMFWYRQDPGLGLRLIYFSYDVKMKEKGDIPEGYSVSREKKERFSLILESASTNQTSMYLCASSLSGGRPGEQYFGPGTRLTVT.

This clonotype was seen at least ten times. The chain uses TRBV3-1 and TRBJ1-1; TRBD1 is a possible D gene (6 bases). CDR3 length: 14 residues. V was shortened by 2 bases and J by 5 bases, with 12 bases between the two germline ends. Germline V gene sequence: CDR1 LGHDT, CDR2 YNNKEL (reference sequence). CDR3 nucleotide sequence: TGTGCCAGCAGCCAAACAGGGCTCGATACTGAAGCTTTCTTT. Translation: CASSQTGLDTEAFF.

Ten or more counts support this clonotype. J is TRBJ1-1 and V is TRBV20-1; tentative D call: TRBD1 (6 bases). The germline V and J ends were trimmed by 4 bases and 0 bases, with 18 bases remaining between them. Germline CDR1 reads DFQATT; CDR2 reads SNEGSKA (reference sequence). The length of the CDR3 is 16 residues. CDR3 nucleotide sequence: TGCAGTGCTACCCCCCGGGACACCGTATTGAACACTGAAGCTTTCTTT. Translated, it gives CSATPRDTVLNTEAFF.

In this sample, this clonotype turned up a few times. The chain uses TRBV6-1 and TRBJ2-7; the match to TRBD2 covers 7 bases. Trimming cost V 4 bases and J 5 bases; bases outside gene matches: 2. Germline V CDR1 and CDR2: MNHNS, SASEGT. The CDR3 covers 12 residues. The DNA of the CDR3 is TGTGCCAGCAGTGGGGGGAGGGACGAGCAGTACTTC. Translated: CASSGGRDEQYF.

This clonotype was counted at least ten times. This chain joins TRBV7-2 and TRBJ1-2, with 7 bases aligning to TRBD1. Germline-derived CDR1 and CDR2 are SGHTA and FQGNSA. This CDR3 comprises 14 residues. After removal of 5 bases from V and 4 bases from J, the junction contained 7 bases not matched to a gene. The CDR3, as DNA: TGTGCCAGCAGCCCGGAGACAGGGCGCTATGGCTACACCTTC. Protein sequence: CASSPETGRYGYTF.

This clonotype came up many times. The chain has TRBV6-2 or TRBV6-3 and TRBJ1-5, with D perhaps TRBD1 (6 bases). The V gene's germline CDR1 is MNHEY and CDR2 SVGEGT. This CDR3 region has 15 residues. V gave up 6 bases and J gave up 3 bases, with 15 bases separating them. CDR3 in DNA: TGTGCCAGCAGGGAGAGAGGGGGTTTCAATCAGCCCCAGCATTTT. Residues: CASRERGGFNQPQHF.

This clonotype was observed many times. V gene TRBV6-2 or TRBV6-3 combines with J gene TRBJ2-1; TRBD1 is a possible D gene (5 bases). From germline, CDR1 is MNHEY and CDR2 SVGEGT. The CDR3 is made up of 11 amino acids. V lost 6 bases and J lost 15, with 15 bases in between. CDR3 sequence: CASRQGGLAFF. CDR3 nucleotides: TGTGCCAGCAGGCAGGGCGGCCTGGCGTTCTTC.

This clonotype came up many times. The CDR3 sequence is CSARGREGQFF. In DNA form, the CDR3 reads TGCAGTGCTAGAGGGAGAGAAGGGCAGTTCTTC. The V gene is TRBV20-1, the J gene TRBJ2-1; D is ambiguous. The V gene lost 1 base and the J gene lost 12 bases, with 10 bases spanning the gap. Germline V CDR1 and CDR2: DFQATT, SNEGSKA (reference sequence). This CDR3 has 11 amino acids.

A word on this clonotype: Given a far larger clone just one base away, this is likely a sequencing read error. The chain is built from TRBV2 and TRBJ1-2, with 7 bases fitting TRBD1. In germline, CDR1 is SNHLY, CDR2 FYNNEI. V was clipped by 5 bases and J by 0 bases; unmatched bases: 9. This CDR3 has 16 amino acids. CDR3 residues: CASSWGQSASNYGYTF. The CDR3 DNA reads as TGTGCCAGCAGTTGGGGACAGAGTGCCTCTAACTATGGCTACACCTTC.

Many counts were recorded for this clonotype. V and J are TRBV27 and TRBJ1-5; 7 bases map to TRBD1. Per the germline V gene, CDR1 is MNHEY and CDR2 is SMNVEV (reference sequence). J lost 6 bases, V lost 1 base, and 12 bases had no gene match. This CDR3 contains 17 residues. The CDR3 protein is CASSLYSGGRGRQPQHF. DNA of the CDR3: TGTGCCAGCAGTTTATACTCGGGGGGGAGGGGGCGTCAGCCCCAGCATTTT.

This clonotype was recorded many times. This chain connects TRBV27 to TRBJ2-1, with 12 bases matching TRBD2. Germline CDR1 reads MNHEY; CDR2 reads SMNVEV (reference sequence). With V trimmed by 5 bases and J by 12 bases, 2 bases remained unmatched. This CDR3 has 12 residues. CDR3 region: CASSPGLAGQFF. The CDR3 DNA is TGTGCCAGCAGTCCGGGACTAGCGGGGCAGTTCTTC.

Remarks on this clonotype: This may be a read error, as it is one base from a much larger clone. V gene TRBV7-2 combines with J gene TRBJ1-3; D is perhaps TRBD1 (6 bases). The CDR3 consists of 14 residues. CDR1 SGHTA and CDR2 FQGNSA come from the germline V gene. The CDR3 protein is CASGFGGAGNTIYF. The CDR3 bases are TGTGCCAGCGGCTTTGGGGGGGCAGGAAACACCATATATTTT.